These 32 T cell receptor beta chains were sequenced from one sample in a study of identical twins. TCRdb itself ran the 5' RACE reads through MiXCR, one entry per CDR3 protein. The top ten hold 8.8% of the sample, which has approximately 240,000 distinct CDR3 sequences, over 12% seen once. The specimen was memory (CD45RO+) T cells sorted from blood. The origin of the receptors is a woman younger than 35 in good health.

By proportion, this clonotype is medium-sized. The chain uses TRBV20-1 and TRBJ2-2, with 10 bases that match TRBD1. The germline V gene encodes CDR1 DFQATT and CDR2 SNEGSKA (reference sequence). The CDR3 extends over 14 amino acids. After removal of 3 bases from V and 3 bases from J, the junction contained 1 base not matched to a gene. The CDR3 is CSARTGGDTGELFF. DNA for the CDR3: TGCAGTGCTAGGACAGGGGGCGACACCGGGGAGCTGTTTTTT.

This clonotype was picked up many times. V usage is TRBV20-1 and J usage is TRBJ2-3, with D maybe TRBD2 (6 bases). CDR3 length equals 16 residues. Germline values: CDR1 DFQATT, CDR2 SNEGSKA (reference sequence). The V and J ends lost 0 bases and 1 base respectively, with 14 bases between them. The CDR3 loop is CSARDLGRLGTDTQYF. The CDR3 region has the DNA TGCAGTGCTAGAGATTTAGGGAGGTTAGGCACAGATACGCAGTATTTT.

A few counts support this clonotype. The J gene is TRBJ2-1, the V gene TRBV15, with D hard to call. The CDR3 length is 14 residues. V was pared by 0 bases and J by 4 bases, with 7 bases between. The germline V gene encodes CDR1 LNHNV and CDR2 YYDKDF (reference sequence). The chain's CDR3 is CATSRDVVYNEQFF. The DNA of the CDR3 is TGTGCCACCAGCAGAGATGTAGTTTACAATGAGCAGTTCTTC.

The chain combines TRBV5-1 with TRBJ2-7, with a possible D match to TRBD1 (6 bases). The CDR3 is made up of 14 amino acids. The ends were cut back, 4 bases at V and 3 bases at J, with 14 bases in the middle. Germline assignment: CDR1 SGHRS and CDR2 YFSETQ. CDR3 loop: CASSTSRGGYEQYF. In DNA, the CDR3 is TGCGCCAGCAGCACATCCCGAGGGGGCTACGAGCAGTACTTC. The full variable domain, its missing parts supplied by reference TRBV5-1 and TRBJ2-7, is KAGVTQTPRYLIKTRGQQVTLSCSPISGHRSVSWYQQTPGQGLQFLFEYFSETQRNKGNFPGRFSGRQFSNSRSEMNVSTLELGDSALYLCASSTSRGGYEQYFGPGTRLTVT.

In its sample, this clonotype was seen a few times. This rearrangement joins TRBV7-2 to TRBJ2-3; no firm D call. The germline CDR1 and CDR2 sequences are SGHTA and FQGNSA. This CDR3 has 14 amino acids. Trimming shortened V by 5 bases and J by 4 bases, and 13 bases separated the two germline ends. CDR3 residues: CASSHSALADTQYF. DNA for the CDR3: TGTGCCAGCAGCCACAGCGCCCTCGCAGATACGCAGTATTTT. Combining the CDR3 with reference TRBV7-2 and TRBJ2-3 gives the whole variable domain GAGVSQSPSNKVTEKGKDVELRCDPISGHTALYWYRQSLGQGLEFLIYFQGNSAPDKSGLPSDRFSAERTGGSVSTLTIQRTQQEDSAVYLCASSHSALADTQYFGPGTRLTVL.

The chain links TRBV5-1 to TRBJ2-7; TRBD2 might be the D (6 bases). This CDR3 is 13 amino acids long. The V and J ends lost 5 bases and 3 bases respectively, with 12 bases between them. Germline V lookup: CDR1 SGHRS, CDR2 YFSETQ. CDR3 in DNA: TGCGCCAGCAGGGAGGGAAACTACTACGAGCAGTACTTC. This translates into CASREGNYYEQYF.

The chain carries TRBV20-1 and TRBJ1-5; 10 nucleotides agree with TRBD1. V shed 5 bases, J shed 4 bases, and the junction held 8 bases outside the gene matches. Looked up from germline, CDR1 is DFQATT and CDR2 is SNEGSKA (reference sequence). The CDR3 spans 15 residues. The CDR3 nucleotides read TGCAGTGCTGGTGTTTTGGGACAGGGGAATCAGCCCCAGCATTTT. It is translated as CSAGVLGQGNQPQHF.

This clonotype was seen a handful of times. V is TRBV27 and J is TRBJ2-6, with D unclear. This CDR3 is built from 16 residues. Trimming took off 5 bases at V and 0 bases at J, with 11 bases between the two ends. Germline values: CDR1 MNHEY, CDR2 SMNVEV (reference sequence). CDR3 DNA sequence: TGTGCCAGCAGTCCCTCAGGAATCTCTGGGGCCAACGTCCTGACTTTC. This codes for CASSPSGISGANVLTF.

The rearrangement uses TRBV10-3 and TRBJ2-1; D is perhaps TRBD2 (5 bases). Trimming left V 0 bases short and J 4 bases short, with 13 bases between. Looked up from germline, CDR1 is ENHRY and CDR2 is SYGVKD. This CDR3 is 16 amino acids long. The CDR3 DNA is TGTGCCATCAGTGAGTCATCGAGCGGACTTTACAATGAGCAGTTCTTC. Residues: CAISESSSGLYNEQFF.

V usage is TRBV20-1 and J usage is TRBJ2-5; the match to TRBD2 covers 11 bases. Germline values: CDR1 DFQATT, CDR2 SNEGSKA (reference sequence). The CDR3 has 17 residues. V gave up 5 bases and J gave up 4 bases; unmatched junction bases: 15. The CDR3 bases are TGCAGTGCTGTCCTACTAGCGGGAGTGAGTAGGGGAGAGACCCAGTACTTC. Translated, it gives CSAVLLAGVSRGETQYF.

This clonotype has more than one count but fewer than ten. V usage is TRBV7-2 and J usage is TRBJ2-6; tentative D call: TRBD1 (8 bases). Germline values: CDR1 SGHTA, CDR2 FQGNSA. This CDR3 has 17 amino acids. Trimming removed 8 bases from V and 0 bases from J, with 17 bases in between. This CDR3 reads CASGLGQGDSGANVLTF. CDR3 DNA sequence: TGTGCCAGCGGACTAGGACAGGGCGACTCTGGGGCCAACGTCCTGACTTTC.

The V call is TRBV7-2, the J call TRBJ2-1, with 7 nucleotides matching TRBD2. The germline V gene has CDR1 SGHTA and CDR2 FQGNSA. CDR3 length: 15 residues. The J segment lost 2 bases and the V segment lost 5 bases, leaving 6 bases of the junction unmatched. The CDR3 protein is CASSPGLVTYNEQFF. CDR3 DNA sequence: TGTGCCAGCAGCCCCGGACTAGTGACCTACAATGAGCAGTTCTTC.

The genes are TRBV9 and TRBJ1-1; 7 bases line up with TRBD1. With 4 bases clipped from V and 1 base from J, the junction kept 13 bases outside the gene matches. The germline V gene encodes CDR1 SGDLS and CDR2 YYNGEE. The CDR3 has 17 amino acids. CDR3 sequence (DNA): TGTGCCAGCAGCCCCCGGAGGGGACAGAGCAGGAACACTGAAGCTTTCTTT. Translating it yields CASSPRRGQSRNTEAFF.

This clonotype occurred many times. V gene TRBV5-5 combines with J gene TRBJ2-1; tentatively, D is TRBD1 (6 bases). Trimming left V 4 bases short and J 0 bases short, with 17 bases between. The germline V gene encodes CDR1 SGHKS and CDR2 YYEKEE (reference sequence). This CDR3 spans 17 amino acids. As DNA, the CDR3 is TGTGCCAGCAGCGGAAACAGGATAGGGGGCTCCTACAATGAGCAGTTCTTC. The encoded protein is CASSGNRIGGSYNEQFF.

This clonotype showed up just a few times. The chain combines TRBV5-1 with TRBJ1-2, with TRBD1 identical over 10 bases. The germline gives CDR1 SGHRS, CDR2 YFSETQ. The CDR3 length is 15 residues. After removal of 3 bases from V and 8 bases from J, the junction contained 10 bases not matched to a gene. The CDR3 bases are TGCGCCAGCAGCTGGGGGACAGGGGATGGCCGGGGCTACACCTTC. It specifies CASSWGTGDGRGYTF.

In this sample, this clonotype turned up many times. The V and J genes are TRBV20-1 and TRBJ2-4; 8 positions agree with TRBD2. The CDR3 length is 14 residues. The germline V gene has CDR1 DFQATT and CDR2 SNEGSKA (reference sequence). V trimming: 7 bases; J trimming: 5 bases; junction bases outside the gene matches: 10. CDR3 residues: CSVKSGSMQNIQYF. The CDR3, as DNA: TGCAGTGTGAAGAGCGGGAGTATGCAAAACATTCAGTACTTC.

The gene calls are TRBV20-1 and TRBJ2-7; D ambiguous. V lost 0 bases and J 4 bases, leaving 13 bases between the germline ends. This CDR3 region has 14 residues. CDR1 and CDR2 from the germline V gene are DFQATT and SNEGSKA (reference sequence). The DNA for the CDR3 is TGCAGTGCTAGAGATCTGAATGGGCCATACGAGCAGTACTTC. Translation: CSARDLNGPYEQYF.

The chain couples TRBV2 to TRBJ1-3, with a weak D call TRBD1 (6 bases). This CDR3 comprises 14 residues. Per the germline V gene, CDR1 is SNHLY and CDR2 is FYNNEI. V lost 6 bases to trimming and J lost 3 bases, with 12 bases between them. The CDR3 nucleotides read TGTGCCAGCAGCCTAGACAGGTTTGGAAACACCATATATTTT. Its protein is CASSLDRFGNTIYF.

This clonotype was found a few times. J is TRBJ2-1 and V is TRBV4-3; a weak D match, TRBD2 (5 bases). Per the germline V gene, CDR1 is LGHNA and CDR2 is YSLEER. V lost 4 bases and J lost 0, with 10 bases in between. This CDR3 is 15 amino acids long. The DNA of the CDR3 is TGCGCCAGCAGCCCTGACTACCGCTCCTACAATGAGCAGTTCTTC. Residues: CASSPDYRSYNEQFF.

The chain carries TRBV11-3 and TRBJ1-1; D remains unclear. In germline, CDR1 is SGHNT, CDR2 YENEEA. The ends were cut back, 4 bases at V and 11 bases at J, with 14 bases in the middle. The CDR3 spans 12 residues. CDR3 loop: CASSSAGFRAFF. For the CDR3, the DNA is TGTGCCAGCAGCTCAGCGGGCTTTAGGGCTTTCTTT.

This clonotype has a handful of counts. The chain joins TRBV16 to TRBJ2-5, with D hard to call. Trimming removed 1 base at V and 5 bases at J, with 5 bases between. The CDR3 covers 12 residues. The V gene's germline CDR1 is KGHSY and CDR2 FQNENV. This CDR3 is CASSQFLETQYF. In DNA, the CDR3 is TGTGCCAGCAGCCAATTCCTTGAGACCCAGTACTTC. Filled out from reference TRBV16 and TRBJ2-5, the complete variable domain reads GEEVAQTPKHLVRGEGQKAKLYCAPIKGHSYVFWYQQVLKNEFKFLISFQNENVFDETGMPKERFSAKCLPNSPCSLEIQATKLEDSAVYFCASSQFLETQYFGPGTRLLVL.

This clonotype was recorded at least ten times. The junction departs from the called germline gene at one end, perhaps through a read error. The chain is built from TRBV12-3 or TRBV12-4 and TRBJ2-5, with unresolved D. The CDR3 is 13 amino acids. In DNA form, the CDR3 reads TGTGCCAGCGGTTTTGGCCCCCAAGAGACCCAGTACTTC. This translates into CASGFGPQETQYF.

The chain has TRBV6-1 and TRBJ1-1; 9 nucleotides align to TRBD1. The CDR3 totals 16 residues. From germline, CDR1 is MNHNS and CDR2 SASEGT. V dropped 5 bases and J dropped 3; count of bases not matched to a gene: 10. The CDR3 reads CASSHHRGRDYTEAFF. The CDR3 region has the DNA TGTGCCAGCAGTCATCACAGGGGGCGAGATTACACTGAAGCTTTCTTT.

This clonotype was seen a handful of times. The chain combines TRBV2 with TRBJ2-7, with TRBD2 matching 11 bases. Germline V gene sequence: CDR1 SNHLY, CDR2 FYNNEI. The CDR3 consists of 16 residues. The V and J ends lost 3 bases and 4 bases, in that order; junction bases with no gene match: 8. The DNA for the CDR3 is TGTGCCAGCAGTGAGGGATTAGCGGGAGGGATTTACGAGCAGTACTTC. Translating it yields CASSEGLAGGIYEQYF.

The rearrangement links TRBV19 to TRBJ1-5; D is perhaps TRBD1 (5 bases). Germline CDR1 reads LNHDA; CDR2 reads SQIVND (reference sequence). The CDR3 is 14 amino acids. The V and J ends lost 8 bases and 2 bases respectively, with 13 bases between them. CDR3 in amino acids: CASFAPGGNQPQHF. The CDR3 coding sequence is TGTGCCAGTTTCGCCCCGGGGGGCAATCAGCCCCAGCATTTT.

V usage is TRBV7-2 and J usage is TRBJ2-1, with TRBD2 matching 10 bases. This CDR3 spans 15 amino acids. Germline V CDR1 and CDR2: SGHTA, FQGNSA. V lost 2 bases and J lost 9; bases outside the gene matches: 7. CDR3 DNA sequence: TGTGCCAGCAGCTTAAGCGGGAGGGCCTATGGTGAGCAGTTCTTC. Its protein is CASSLSGRAYGEQFF.

CDR3 sequence reads: CSAGTFRGYTF. The CDR3 DNA sequence: TGCAGCGCCGGGACCTTCAGGGGCTACACCTTC. The V and J genes are TRBV29-1 and TRBJ1-2; maybe TRBD1 (5 bases). Germline lookup yields CDR1 SQVTM and CDR2 ANQGSEA. CDR3 size: 11 residues. Trimming took off 7 bases at V and 8 bases at J, with 14 bases between the two ends.

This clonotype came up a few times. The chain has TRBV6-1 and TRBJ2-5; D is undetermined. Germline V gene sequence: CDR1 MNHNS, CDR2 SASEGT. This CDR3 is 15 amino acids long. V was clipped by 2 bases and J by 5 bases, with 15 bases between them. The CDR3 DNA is TGTGCCAGCAGTGAACGGCCCCCCCCCGGGGAGACCCAGTACTTC. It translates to CASSERPPPGETQYF.

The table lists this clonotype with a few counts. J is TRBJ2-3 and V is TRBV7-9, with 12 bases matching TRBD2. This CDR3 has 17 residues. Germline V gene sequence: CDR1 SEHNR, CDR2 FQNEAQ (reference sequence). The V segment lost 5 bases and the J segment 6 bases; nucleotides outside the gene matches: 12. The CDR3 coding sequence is TGTGCCAGCAGCCCGTGGCTGACTAGCGGGGGACCGGATACGCAGTATTTT. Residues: CASSPWLTSGGPDTQYF. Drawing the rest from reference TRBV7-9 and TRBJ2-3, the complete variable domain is DTGVSQNPRHKITKRGQNVTFRCDPISEHNRLYWYRQTLGQGPEFLTYFQNEAQLEKSRLLSDRFSAERPKGSFSTLEIQRTEQGDSAMYLCASSPWLTSGGPDTQYFGPGTRLTVL.

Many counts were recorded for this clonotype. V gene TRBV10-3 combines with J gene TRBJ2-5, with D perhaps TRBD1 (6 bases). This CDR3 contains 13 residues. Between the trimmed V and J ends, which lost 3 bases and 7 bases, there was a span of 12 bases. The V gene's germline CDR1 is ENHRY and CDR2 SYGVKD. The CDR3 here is CAISEGLRGTQYF. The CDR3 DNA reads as TGTGCCATCAGTGAAGGCCTCAGGGGGACCCAGTACTTC.

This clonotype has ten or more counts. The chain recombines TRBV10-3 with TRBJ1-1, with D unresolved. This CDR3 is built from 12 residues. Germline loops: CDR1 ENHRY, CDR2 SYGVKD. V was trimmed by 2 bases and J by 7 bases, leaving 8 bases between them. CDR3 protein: CAISEGVGEAFF. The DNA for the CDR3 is TGTGCCATCAGTGAGGGTGTGGGTGAAGCTTTCTTT.

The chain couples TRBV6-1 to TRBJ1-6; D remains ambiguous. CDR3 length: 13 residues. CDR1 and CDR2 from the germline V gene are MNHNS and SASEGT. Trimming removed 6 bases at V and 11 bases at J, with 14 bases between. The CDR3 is CASSVYDRAPLHF. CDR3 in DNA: TGTGCCAGCAGCGTATATGATAGGGCACCCCTCCACTTT.